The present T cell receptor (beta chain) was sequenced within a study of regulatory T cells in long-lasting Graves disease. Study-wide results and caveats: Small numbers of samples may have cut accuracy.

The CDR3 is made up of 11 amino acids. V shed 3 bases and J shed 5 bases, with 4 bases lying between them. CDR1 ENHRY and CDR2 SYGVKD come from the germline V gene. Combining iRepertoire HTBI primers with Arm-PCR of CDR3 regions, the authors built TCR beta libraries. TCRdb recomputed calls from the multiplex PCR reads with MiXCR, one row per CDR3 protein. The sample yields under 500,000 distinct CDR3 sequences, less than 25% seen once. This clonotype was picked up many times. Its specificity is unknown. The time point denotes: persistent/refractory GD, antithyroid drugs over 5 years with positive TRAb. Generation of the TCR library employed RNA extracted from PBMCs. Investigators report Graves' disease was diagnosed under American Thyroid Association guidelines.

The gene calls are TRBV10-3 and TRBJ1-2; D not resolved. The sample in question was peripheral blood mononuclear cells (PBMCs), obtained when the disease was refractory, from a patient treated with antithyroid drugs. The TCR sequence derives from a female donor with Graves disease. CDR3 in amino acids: CAISDSYGYTF. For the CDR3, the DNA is TGTGCCATCAGTGATTCGTATGGCTACACCTTC.